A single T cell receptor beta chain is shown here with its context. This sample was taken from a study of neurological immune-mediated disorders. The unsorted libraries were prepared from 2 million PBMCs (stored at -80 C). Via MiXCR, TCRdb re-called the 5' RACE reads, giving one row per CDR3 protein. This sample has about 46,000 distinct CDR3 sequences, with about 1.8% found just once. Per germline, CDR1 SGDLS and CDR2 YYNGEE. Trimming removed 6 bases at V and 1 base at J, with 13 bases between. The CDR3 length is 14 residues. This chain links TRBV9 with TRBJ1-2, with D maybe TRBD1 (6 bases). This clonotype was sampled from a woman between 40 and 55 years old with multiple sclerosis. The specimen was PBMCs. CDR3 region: CASTNTGFNYGYTF. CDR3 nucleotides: TGTGCCAGCACCAATACAGGGTTTAACTATGGCTACACCTTC.